These 30 T cell receptor beta chains were sequenced from one sample in a study of identical twins. TCRdb analysed the 5' RACE reads with MiXCR anew, one entry per CDR3 protein. The repertoire consists of some 710,000 distinct CDR3 sequences, with 5.5% to 6.5% occurring once and the leading ten covering approximately 1.6%. What was sequenced was naive T cells sorted from blood. The receptors come from a man aged 18 to 35 in good health.

This clonotype was recorded many times. This rearrangement joins TRBV6-5 to TRBJ2-7; maybe TRBD1 (5 bases). The CDR3 runs 13 residues. Trimming stripped 2 bases from V and 5 bases from J, with 10 bases between. The germline gives CDR1 MNHEY, CDR2 SVGAGI. The CDR3 nucleotides are TGTGCCAGCAGTTACCAGGGCTTCAACGAGCAGTACTTC. It translates to CASSYQGFNEQYF.

This clonotype turned up a few times. The genes are TRBV12-3 or TRBV12-4 and TRBJ2-7; the D is unclear. The CDR3 spans 14 residues. V lost 4 bases and J lost 9, with 19 bases in between. The CDR3 spells CASSSFRSAVGQYF. As DNA, the CDR3 is TGTGCCAGCAGTTCTTTTAGGTCGGCCGTAGGGCAGTACTTC.

This clonotype was counted only a few times. This rearrangement joins TRBV5-1 to TRBJ2-1; 7 nucleotides match TRBD2. Trimming took 10 bases from V and 5 from J; bases not matched to a gene: 9. CDR1 and CDR2 from the germline V gene are SGHRS and YFSETQ. This CDR3 contains 13 residues. The CDR3: CAGIRGDHNEQFF. DNA of the CDR3: TGCGCCGGGATACGGGGGGATCACAATGAGCAGTTCTTC.

In its sample, this clonotype was seen many times. The CDR3, as DNA: TGTGCCAGCAGTCTAGCGGGAGTCGGCTTCAATGAGCAGTTCTTC. This encodes CASSLAGVGFNEQFF. The J gene is TRBJ2-1, the V gene TRBV27; TRBD2 matches 10 bases. Germline loops: CDR1 MNHEY, CDR2 SMNVEV (reference sequence). The CDR3 consists of 15 residues. Trimming removed 5 bases from V and 6 bases from J; junction bases left unmatched: 7.

This clonotype was recorded at least ten times. The chain couples TRBV28 to TRBJ2-1; 10 nucleotides line up with TRBD1. From germline, CDR1 is MDHEN and CDR2 SYDVKM. This CDR3 has 14 amino acids. J gave up 8 bases and V 8 bases, and 9 bases lay outside the gene matches. CDR3 region: CASEGQGKTDEQFF. In nucleotides, the CDR3 is TGTGCCAGCGAGGGACAGGGGAAAACAGATGAGCAGTTCTTC.

Many counts were recorded for this clonotype. The rearrangement links TRBV4-3 to TRBJ1-4; no clear D gene. The germline V gene has CDR1 LGHNA and CDR2 YSLEER. Trimming left V 4 bases short and J 2 bases short, with 14 bases between. CDR3 length: 16 amino acids. Written as DNA, the CDR3 is TGCGCCAGCAGCCGTGACACGGCCCCTACTAATGAAAAACTGTTTTTT. It translates to CASSRDTAPTNEKLFF.

V usage is TRBV30 and J usage is TRBJ2-7; 9 bases are a match to TRBD1. Per germline, CDR1 GTSNPN and CDR2 SVGIG (reference sequence). The V segment lost 8 bases and the J segment 4 bases; nucleotides outside the gene matches: 9. This CDR3 region has 13 residues. The CDR3 reads CAMTGGTWYEQYV. CDR3 sequence (DNA): TGTGCCATGACAGGGGGTACTTGGTACGAGCAGTACGTC.

This clonotype appeared many times. The V and J genes are TRBV20-1 and TRBJ2-2; a possible D gene is TRBD1 (6 bases). This CDR3 spans 14 amino acids. Germline CDR1 DFQATT, CDR2 SNEGSKA (reference sequence). V lost 4 bases, J lost 3 bases, and 12 bases lay in between. CDR3 sequence (DNA): TGCAGTGCTACCAGGGACAAGTACACCGGGGAGCTGTTTTTT. Protein sequence: CSATRDKYTGELFF.

This clonotype was observed a handful of times. This rearrangement joins TRBV11-2 to TRBJ2-7; possibly TRBD2 for D (6 bases). In germline, CDR1 is SGHAT, CDR2 FQNNGV. The V end was cut by 4 bases, the J end by 6 bases, with 22 bases between. The CDR3 contains 16 residues. The CDR3 DNA is TGTGCCAGCAGCTGCAAACTAGAAGCGCGGGACCGCGAGCAGTACGTC. Translation gives CASSCKLEARDREQYV.

The gene calls are TRBV3-1 and TRBJ2-1, with 8 bases matching TRBD2. V lost 3 bases and J lost 4; bases outside the gene matches: 8. Germline loops: CDR1 LGHDT, CDR2 YNNKEL (reference sequence). The CDR3 contains 16 residues. The CDR3, as DNA: TGTGCCAGCAGCCATCTGCGGGAGGATTTTTACAATGAGCAGTTCTTC. Translating it yields CASSHLREDFYNEQFF.

This clonotype was recorded at least ten times. This sequence joins TRBV2 and TRBJ2-3; 12 bases align to TRBD2. Germline lookup yields CDR1 SNHLY and CDR2 FYNNEI. The CDR3 totals 15 residues. Germline trimming cut 7 bases from V and 3 bases from J; bases unmatched to any gene: 5. The CDR3 nucleotides are TGTGCCAGCAATTTACTAGCGGGAGGAACAGATACGCAGTATTTT. Its translation is CASNLLAGGTDTQYF. The variable domain in full, with the rest retrieved from reference TRBV2 and TRBJ2-3, is EPEVTQTPSHQVTQMGQEVILRCVPISNHLYFYWYRQILGQKVEFLVSFYNNEISEKSEIFDDQFSVERPDGSNFTLKIRSTKLEDSAMYFCASNLLAGGTDTQYFGPGTRLTVL.

This clonotype came up many times. The rearrangement joins TRBV27 to TRBJ2-3; D possibly corresponds to TRBD2 (7 bases). The CDR3 spans 14 residues. V was cut by 4 bases and J by 1 base, with 9 bases left in between. Germline-derived CDR1 and CDR2 are MNHEY and SMNVEV (reference sequence). CDR3 region: CASSWEGGTDTQYF. CDR3 nucleotides: TGTGCCAGCAGTTGGGAGGGGGGCACAGATACGCAGTATTTT.

The chain combines TRBV11-1 with TRBJ1-1, with 7 bases that match TRBD1. With 4 bases clipped from V and 2 bases from J, the junction kept 19 bases outside the gene matches. Germline loops: CDR1 SGHAT, CDR2 FQDESV (reference sequence). This CDR3 contains 19 residues. The CDR3 nucleotides read TGTGCCAGCAGCTCAACATGGTTGGGAGCGGGGACAGTTAACACTGAAGCTTTCTTT. This translates into CASSSTWLGAGTVNTEAFF.

This clonotype was seen repeatedly, ten times or more. The CDR3 sequence is CASGFGGNQETQYF. The CDR3 DNA is TGTGCCAGCGGTTTCGGGGGAAACCAAGAGACCCAGTACTTC. This sequence joins TRBV7-2 and TRBJ2-5; a possible D gene is TRBD2 (6 bases). The V end lost 8 bases, the J end lost 0 bases, and 13 bases lay between the germline ends. The CDR3 spans 14 residues. Germline lookup yields CDR1 SGHTA and CDR2 FQGNSA.

The rearrangement links TRBV7-9 to TRBJ2-1; TRBD2 matches 9 bases. Unmatched junction bases numbered 6, after V lost 1 base and J lost 5 bases. The germline gives CDR1 SEHNR, CDR2 FQNEAQ (reference sequence). The CDR3 runs to 16 residues. The CDR3 sequence is CASSLVGAGGHNEQFF. In DNA, the CDR3 is TGTGCCAGCAGCTTAGTCGGAGCGGGAGGCCACAATGAGCAGTTCTTC.

This clonotype was picked up many times. The V gene is TRBV4-2, the J gene TRBJ2-1; 9 nucleotides match TRBD2. V was pared by 4 bases and J by 3 bases, with 4 bases of the junction left unmatched. CDR3 length: 15 residues. The germline V gene has CDR1 LGHNA and CDR2 YNFKEQ. CDR3 loop: CASSRGTSSYNEQFF. The DNA for the CDR3 is TGTGCCAGCAGCCGAGGGACTAGCAGCTACAATGAGCAGTTCTTC.

Ten or more counts support this clonotype. This sequence joins TRBV7-9 and TRBJ2-1, with TRBD2 matching 10 bases. V gave up 6 bases and J gave up 8 bases; unmatched junction bases: 7. Germline V gene data show CDR1 as SEHNR and CDR2 as FQNEAQ (reference sequence). CDR3 size: 14 residues. The CDR3 nucleotides read TGTGCCAGCAGGATTAGCGGGAGGTTGGATGAGCAGTTCTTC. Protein sequence: CASRISGRLDEQFF.

The sample holds a few counts of this clonotype. The chain is built from TRBV29-1 and TRBJ2-1, with 9 bases lining up with TRBD2. Germline CDR1 reads SQVTM; CDR2 reads ANQGSEA. The CDR3 totals 14 residues. V lost 2 bases, J lost 6 bases, and 5 bases stayed unmatched. The CDR3 loop is CSVEIWREGNEQFF. The CDR3 DNA reads TGCAGCGTTGAAATCTGGCGGGAGGGCAATGAGCAGTTCTTC.

At least ten counts were recorded for this clonotype. J is TRBJ1-2 and V is TRBV5-1; 9 positions match TRBD1. The CDR3 length is 16 residues. J was trimmed by 3 bases and V by 2 bases; bases with no gene match: 8. Germline assignment: CDR1 SGHRS and CDR2 YFSETQ. The CDR3 loop reads CASSLTAGTGHYGYTF. In nucleotides, the CDR3 is TGCGCCAGCAGCTTAACCGCCGGGACAGGGCACTATGGCTACACCTTC. The variable domain in full, completed from reference TRBV5-1 and TRBJ1-2, reads KAGVTQTPRYLIKTRGQQVTLSCSPISGHRSVSWYQQTPGQGLQFLFEYFSETQRNKGNFPGRFSGRQFSNSRSEMNVSTLELGDSALYLCASSLTAGTGHYGYTFGSGTRLTVV.

This clonotype was picked up many times. V gene TRBV20-1 combines with J gene TRBJ2-7; the D gene is possibly TRBD1 (6 bases). The germline V and J ends were trimmed by 7 bases and 3 bases, with 25 bases remaining between them. The CDR3 runs to 16 residues. Germline-derived CDR1 and CDR2 are DFQATT and SNEGSKA (reference sequence). DNA for the CDR3: TGCAGTGAACCAGGGAACAGGGCGGGCGGATTCTACGAGCAGTACTTC. Its protein product is CSEPGNRAGGFYEQYF.

This clonotype was seen many times. This sequence joins TRBV5-1 and TRBJ2-3; weak D call: TRBD1 (5 bases). CDR1 is SGHRS and CDR2 is YFSETQ in the germline V gene. Deletions cut 7 bases from V and 3 bases from J, with 18 bases between. This CDR3 comprises 15 residues. The CDR3 here is CASAPDRSRTDTQYF. The DNA for the CDR3 is TGCGCCAGCGCACCAGACAGATCCCGGACAGATACGCAGTATTTT. Full variable domain (rest looked up from reference TRBV5-1 and TRBJ2-3): KAGVTQTPRYLIKTRGQQVTLSCSPISGHRSVSWYQQTPGQGLQFLFEYFSETQRNKGNFPGRFSGRQFSNSRSEMNVSTLELGDSALYLCASAPDRSRTDTQYFGPGTRLTVL.

A few counts support this clonotype. The rearrangement uses TRBV12-3 or TRBV12-4 and TRBJ2-3; no clear D. V was trimmed by 3 bases and J by 5 bases, leaving 15 bases between them. CDR3 length: 15 amino acids. The chain's CDR3 is CASSFRVRVLDTQYF. The CDR3 DNA follows: TGTGCCAGCAGTTTTAGAGTCCGGGTCTTAGATACGCAGTATTTT.

This clonotype was picked up many times. V gene TRBV15 combines with J gene TRBJ1-4, with 8 bases lining up with TRBD1. CDR3 size: 16 residues. The trim removed 1 base at V and 0 bases at J, leaving 1 base unmatched. Germline V CDR1 and CDR2: LNHNV, YYDKDF (reference sequence). In DNA, the CDR3 is TGTGCCACCAGCAGAGTACAGGGGGCAACTAATGAAAAACTGTTTTTT. Its protein is CATSRVQGATNEKLFF. Supplemented by reference TRBV15 and TRBJ1-4, the full variable domain reads DAMVIQNPRYQVTQFGKPVTLSCSQTLNHNVMYWYQQKSSQAPKLLFHYYDKDFNNEADTPDNFQSRRPNTSFCFLDIRSPGLGDTAMYLCATSRVQGATNEKLFFGSGTQLSVL.

The rearrangement uses TRBV28 and TRBJ2-2; 7 bases match TRBD1. Germline CDR1 is MDHEN and CDR2 is SYDVKM. V shed 10 bases, J shed 0 bases, and the junction held 8 bases outside the gene matches. The CDR3 contains 15 residues. In DNA form, the CDR3 reads TGTGCCATCGGAGCAGGGGGAACGAACACCGGGGAGCTGTTTTTT. It specifies CAIGAGGTNTGELFF.

The chain employs TRBV7-6 and TRBJ2-1, with 8 bases fitting TRBD2. The CDR3 loop spans 15 amino acids. From germline, CDR1 is SGHVS and CDR2 FNYEAQ. V shed 5 bases and J 8 bases; nucleotides not matched to a gene: 11. CDR3 nucleotide sequence: TGTGCCAGCAGCCGAGCCGGGGGGGGTTGGGATGAGCAGTTCTTC. This gives the protein CASSRAGGGWDEQFF.

The chain uses TRBV6-2 or TRBV6-3 and TRBJ1-5; D gene unclear. The CDR3 runs to 17 residues. Looked up from germline, CDR1 is MNHEY and CDR2 is SVGEGT. V dropped 3 bases and J dropped 1 base, with 16 bases sitting between them. The CDR3 loop reads CASSYMASMVSNQPQHF. In DNA, the CDR3 is TGTGCCAGCAGTTATATGGCCTCTATGGTCAGCAATCAGCCCCAGCATTTT.

This clonotype was counted ten times or more. The chain joins TRBV28 to TRBJ2-1; D not certain. Germline CDR1 is MDHEN and CDR2 is SYDVKM. The CDR3 spans 14 residues. With 6 bases removed from V and 0 bases from J, the gap between germline ends came to 9 bases. CDR3 nucleotide sequence: TGTGCCAGCAGCGACACGAGCTCCTACAATGAGCAGTTCTTC. This encodes CASSDTSSYNEQFF.

This clonotype was counted a few times. The chain recombines TRBV7-2 with TRBJ2-5, with 7 bases that match TRBD1. The CDR3 is 17 residues long. The germline CDR1 and CDR2 sequences are SGHTA and FQGNSA. The V and J ends lost 4 bases and 6 bases, in that order; junction bases with no gene match: 17. In nucleotides, the CDR3 is TGTGCCAGCAGCTACTACCAAAGACAGGGCAACGGGAAGACCCAGTACTTC. Translation gives CASSYYQRQGNGKTQYF.

This clonotype was detected a few times. Possible read error: a much larger clone is one base away. The J gene is TRBJ2-7, the V gene TRBV20-1; no definite D call. The CDR3 is made up of 12 amino acids. The V end lost 3 bases, the J end lost 2 bases, and 8 bases lay between the germline ends. The germline CDR1 and CDR2 sequences are DFQATT and SNEGSKA (reference sequence). The CDR3 reads CSASPSTYEQYF. Written as DNA, the CDR3 is TGCAGTGCTAGCCCCAGCACCTACGAGCAGTACTTC.

As regards this clonotype: A read error is possible here, since a much larger clone lies one base away. J is TRBJ1-5 and V is TRBV6-5; 8 bases align to TRBD1. Germline loops: CDR1 MNHEY, CDR2 SVGAGI. The CDR3 totals 14 residues. CDR3: CDSSYVTGDQPQHF. As DNA, the CDR3 is TGTGACAGCAGTTACGTGACAGGGGATCAGCCCCAGCATTTT.